The clone carrying this TCR beta chain was seen at least ten times. Its specificity is unknown. The data were obtained in a study of early T cells in non-severe SARS-CoV-2 infection. Overall study: Unsorted whole blood bulk RNA was sequenced, with unpaired chains. Whole-study results and caveats: A preference for anti-spike CD8 responses marked VDJdb matching, which missed private and CD4 specificities.

Each single cDNA molecule received a unique molecular identifier. TCRdb reprocessed the 5' RACE reads via MiXCR and lists one record per CDR3 protein. The data show around 99,000 distinct CDR3 sequences, 8.5% to 14% seen once. This TCR derives from an adult who was a healthcare worker with PCR-confirmed SARS-CoV-2 infection or an uninfected control (not recorded which). Sequencing was performed on whole blood.

DNA of the CDR3: TGTGCCAGCAGACCCTGGGACAGGACCGGGGAGCTGTTTTTT. It specifies CASRPWDRTGELFF. The chain joins TRBV28 to TRBJ2-2; 8 nucleotides align to TRBD1. V was clipped by 6 bases and J by 5 bases; unmatched bases: 5. CDR3 length: 14 amino acids. CDR1 MDHEN and CDR2 SYDVKM come from the germline V gene. The full variable domain, completed using reference TRBV28 and TRBJ2-2, is DVKVTQSSRYLVKRTGEKVFLECVQDMDHENMFWYRQDPGLGLRLIYFSYDVKMKEKGDIPEGYSVSREKKERFSLILESASTNQTSMYLCASRPWDRTGELFFGEGSRLTVL.